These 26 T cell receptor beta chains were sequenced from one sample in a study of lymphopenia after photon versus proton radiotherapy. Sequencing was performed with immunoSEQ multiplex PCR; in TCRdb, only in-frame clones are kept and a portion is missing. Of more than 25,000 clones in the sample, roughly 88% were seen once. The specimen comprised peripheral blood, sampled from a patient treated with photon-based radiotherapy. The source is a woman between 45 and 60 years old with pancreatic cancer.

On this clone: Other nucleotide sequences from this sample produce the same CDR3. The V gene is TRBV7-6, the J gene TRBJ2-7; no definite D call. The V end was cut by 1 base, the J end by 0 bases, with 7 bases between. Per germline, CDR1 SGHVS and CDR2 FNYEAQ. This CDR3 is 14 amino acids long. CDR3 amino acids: CASSLGQSSYEQYF. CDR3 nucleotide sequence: TGTGCCAGCAGCTTAGGGCAGTCCTCCTACGAGCAGTACTTC.

In DNA form, the CDR3 reads TGTGCCAGCAGACAGCAAGAGACCCAGTACTTC. Protein: CASRQQETQYF. The chain has TRBV25-1 and TRBJ2-5; D remains unclear. The V end lost 6 bases, the J end lost 2 bases, and 4 bases lay between the germline ends. Germline V CDR1 and CDR2: MGHDK, SYGVNS. This CDR3 has 11 residues.

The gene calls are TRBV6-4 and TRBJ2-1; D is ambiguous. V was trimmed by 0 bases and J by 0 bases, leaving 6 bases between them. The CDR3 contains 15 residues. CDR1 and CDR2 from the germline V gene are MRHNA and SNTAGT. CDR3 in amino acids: CASSDSTNSYNEQFF. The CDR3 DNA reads TGTGCCAGCAGTGACTCGACAAACTCCTACAATGAGCAGTTCTTC.

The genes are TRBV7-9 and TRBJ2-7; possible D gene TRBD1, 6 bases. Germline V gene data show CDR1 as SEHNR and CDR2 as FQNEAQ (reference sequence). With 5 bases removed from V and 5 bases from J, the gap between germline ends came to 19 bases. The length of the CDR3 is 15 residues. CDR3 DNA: TGTGCCAGCAGCATCCAACGACAGGCAAGGAACGAGCAGTACTTC. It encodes CASSIQRQARNEQYF.

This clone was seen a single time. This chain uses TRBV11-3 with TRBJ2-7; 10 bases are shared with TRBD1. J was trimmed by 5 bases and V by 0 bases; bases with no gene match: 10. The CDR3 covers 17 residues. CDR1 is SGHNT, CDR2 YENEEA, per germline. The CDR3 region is CASSLEGARDRGHEQYF. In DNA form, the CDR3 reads TGTGCCAGCAGCTTAGAAGGGGCCCGTGACAGGGGGCACGAGCAGTACTTC.

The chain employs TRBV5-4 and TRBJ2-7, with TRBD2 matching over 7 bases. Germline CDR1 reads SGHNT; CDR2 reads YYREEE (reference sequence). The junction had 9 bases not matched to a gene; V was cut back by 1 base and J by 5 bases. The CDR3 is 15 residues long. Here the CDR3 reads CASSLLREGKDEQYF. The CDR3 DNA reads TGTGCCAGCAGCTTGTTGAGGGAGGGGAAGGACGAGCAGTACTTC.

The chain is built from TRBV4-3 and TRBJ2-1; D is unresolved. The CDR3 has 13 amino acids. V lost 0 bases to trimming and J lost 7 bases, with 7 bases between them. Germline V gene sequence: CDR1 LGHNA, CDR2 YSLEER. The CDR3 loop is CASSQEAWNEQFF. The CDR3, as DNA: TGCGCCAGCAGCCAAGAGGCGTGGAATGAGCAGTTCTTC.

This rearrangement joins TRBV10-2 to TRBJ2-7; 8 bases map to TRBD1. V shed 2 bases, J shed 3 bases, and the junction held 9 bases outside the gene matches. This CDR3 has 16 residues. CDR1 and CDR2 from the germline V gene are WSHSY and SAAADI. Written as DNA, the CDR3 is TGCGCCAGCAGTGAGCCAAGGGACAGGTCCTTCTACGAGCAGTACTTC. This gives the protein CASSEPRDRSFYEQYF.

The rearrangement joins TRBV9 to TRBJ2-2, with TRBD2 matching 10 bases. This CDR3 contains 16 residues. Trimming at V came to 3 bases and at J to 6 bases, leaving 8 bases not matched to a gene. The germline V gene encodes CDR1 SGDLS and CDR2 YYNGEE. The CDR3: CASSGTIAGGAGELFF. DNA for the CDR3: TGTGCCAGCAGCGGCACGATAGCGGGAGGAGCCGGGGAGCTGTTTTTT.

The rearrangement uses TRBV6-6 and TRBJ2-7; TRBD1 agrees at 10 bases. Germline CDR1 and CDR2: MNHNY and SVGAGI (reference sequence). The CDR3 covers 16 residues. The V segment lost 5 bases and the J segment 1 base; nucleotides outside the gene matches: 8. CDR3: CASSGPGTGASYEQYF. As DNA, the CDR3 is TGTGCCAGCAGTGGTCCCGGGACAGGGGCTTCCTACGAGCAGTACTTC.

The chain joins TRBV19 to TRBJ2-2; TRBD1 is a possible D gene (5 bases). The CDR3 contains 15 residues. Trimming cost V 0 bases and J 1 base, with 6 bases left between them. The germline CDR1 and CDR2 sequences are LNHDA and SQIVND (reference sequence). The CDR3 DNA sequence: TGTGCCAGTAGTATAGAAGGGGTGAACACCGGGGAGCTGTTTTTT. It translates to CASSIEGVNTGELFF.

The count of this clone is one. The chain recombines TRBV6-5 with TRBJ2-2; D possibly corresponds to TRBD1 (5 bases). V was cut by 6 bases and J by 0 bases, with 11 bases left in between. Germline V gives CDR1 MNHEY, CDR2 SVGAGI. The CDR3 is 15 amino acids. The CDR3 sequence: CASRPRVANTGELFF. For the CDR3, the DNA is TGTGCCAGCAGGCCCAGGGTCGCGAACACCGGGGAGCTGTTTTTT.

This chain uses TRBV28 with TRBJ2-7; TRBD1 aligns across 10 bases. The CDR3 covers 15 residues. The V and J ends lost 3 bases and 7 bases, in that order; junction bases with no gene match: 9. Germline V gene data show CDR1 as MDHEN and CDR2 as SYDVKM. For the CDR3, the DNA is TGTGCCAGCAGTTTCCGCGACAGGGGGCTGGGAGAGCAGTACTTC. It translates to CASSFRDRGLGEQYF. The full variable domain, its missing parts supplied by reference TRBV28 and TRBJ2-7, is DVKVTQSSRYLVKRTGEKVFLECVQDMDHENMFWYRQDPGLGLRLIYFSYDVKMKEKGDIPEGYSVSREKKERFSLILESASTNQTSMYLCASSFRDRGLGEQYFGPGTRLTVT.

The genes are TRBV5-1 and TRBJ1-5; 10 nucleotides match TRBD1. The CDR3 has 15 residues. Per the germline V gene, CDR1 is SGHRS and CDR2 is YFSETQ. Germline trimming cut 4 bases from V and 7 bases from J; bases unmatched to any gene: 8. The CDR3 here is CASSPTGGTQQPQHF. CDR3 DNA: TGCGCCAGCAGCCCGACAGGGGGCACGCAACAGCCCCAGCATTTT. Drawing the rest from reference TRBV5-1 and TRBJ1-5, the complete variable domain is KAGVTQTPRYLIKTRGQQVTLSCSPISGHRSVSWYQQTPGQGLQFLFEYFSETQRNKGNFPGRFSGRQFSNSRSEMNVSTLELGDSALYLCASSPTGGTQQPQHFGDGTRLSIL.

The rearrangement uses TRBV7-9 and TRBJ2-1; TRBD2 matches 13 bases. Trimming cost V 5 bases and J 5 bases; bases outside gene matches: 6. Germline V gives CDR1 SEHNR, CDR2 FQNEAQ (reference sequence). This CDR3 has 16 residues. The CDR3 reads CASSPPGLAGDNEQFF. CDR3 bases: TGTGCCAGCAGCCCCCCTGGACTAGCGGGAGACAATGAGCAGTTCTTC.

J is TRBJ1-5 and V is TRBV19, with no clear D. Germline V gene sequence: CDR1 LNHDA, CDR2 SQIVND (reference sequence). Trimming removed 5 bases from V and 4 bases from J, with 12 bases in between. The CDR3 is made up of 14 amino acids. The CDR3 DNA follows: TGTGCCAGTAGTTCACCAGAACTTAATCAGCCCCAGCATTTT. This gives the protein CASSSPELNQPQHF.

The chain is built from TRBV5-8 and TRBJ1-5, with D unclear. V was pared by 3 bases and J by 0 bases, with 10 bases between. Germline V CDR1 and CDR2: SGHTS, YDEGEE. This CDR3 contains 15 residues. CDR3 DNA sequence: TGTGCCAGCAGCTACCGACGGAGTAGCAATCAGCCCCAGCATTTT. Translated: CASSYRRSSNQPQHF.

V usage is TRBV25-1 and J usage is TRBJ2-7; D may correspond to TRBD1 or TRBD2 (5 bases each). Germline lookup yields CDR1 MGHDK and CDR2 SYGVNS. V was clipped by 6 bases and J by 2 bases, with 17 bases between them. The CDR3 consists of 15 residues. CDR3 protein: CASSAPRDATYEQYF. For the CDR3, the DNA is TGTGCCAGCAGCGCTCCCCGGGACGCTACCTACGAGCAGTACTTC.

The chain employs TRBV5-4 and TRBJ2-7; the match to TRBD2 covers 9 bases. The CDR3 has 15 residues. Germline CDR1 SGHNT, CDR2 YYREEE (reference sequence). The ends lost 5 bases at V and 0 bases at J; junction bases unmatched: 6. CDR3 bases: TGTGCCAGCAGGTTTGATAGCGGGAGCTCCTACGAGCAGTACTTC. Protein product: CASRFDSGSSYEQYF.

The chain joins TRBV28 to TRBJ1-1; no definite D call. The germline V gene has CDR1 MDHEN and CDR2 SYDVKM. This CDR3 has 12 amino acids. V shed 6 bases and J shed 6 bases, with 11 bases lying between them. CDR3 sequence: CASSLARSEAFF. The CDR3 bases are TGTGCCAGCAGCCTTGCCAGATCTGAAGCTTTCTTT.

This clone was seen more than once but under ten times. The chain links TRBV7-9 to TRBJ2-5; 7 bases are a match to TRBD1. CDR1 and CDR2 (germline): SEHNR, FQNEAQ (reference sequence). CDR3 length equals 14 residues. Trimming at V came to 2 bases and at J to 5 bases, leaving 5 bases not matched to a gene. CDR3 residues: CASSLMDRRETQYF. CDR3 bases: TGTGCCAGCAGCTTAATGGACAGGCGGGAGACCCAGTACTTC.

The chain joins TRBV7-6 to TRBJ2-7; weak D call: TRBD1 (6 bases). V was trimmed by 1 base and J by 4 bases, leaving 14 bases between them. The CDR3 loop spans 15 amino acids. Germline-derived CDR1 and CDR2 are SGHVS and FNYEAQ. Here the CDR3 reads CASSLGQGQIYEQYF. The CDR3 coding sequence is TGTGCCAGCAGCTTAGGGCAGGGGCAGATTTACGAGCAGTACTTC.

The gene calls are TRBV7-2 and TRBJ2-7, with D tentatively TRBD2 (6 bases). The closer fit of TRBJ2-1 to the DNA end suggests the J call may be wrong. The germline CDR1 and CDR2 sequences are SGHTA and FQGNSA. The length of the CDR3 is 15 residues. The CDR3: CASSTGLTTYNEQFF. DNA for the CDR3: TGTGCCAGCAGCACCGGACTAACTACGTACAATGAGCAGTTCTTC.

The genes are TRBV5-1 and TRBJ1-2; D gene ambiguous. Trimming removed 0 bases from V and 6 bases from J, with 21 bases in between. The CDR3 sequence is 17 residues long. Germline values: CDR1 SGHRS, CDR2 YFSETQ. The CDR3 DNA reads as TGCGCCAGCAGCTTGGAGGGTAGGCGGGAGGAGAGGGATGGCTACACCTTC. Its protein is CASSLEGRREERDGYTF.

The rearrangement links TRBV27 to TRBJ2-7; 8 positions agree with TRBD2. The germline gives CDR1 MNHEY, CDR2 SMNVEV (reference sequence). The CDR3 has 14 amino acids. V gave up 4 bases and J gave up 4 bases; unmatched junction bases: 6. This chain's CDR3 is CASSSQREWYEQYF. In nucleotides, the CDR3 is TGTGCCAGCAGTTCTCAGCGGGAGTGGTACGAGCAGTACTTC.

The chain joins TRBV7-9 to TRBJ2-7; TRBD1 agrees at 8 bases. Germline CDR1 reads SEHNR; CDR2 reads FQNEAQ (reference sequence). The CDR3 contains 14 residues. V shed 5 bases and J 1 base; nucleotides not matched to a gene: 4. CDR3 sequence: CASSPRDRSYEQYF. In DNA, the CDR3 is TGTGCCAGCAGCCCACGGGACAGGTCCTACGAGCAGTACTTC.